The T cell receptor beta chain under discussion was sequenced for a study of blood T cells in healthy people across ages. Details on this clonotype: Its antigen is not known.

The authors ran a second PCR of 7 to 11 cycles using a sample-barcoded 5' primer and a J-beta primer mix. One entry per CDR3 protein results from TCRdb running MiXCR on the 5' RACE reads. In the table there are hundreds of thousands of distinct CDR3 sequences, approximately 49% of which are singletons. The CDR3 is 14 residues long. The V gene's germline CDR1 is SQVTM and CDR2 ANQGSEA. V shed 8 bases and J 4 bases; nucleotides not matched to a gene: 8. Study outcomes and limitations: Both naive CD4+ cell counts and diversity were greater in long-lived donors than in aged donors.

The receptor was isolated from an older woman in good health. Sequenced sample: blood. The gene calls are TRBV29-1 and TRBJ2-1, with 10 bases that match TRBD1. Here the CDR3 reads CSLLGQGGYNEQFF. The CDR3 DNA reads TGCAGCTTACTCGGACAGGGGGGGTACAATGAGCAGTTCTTC.